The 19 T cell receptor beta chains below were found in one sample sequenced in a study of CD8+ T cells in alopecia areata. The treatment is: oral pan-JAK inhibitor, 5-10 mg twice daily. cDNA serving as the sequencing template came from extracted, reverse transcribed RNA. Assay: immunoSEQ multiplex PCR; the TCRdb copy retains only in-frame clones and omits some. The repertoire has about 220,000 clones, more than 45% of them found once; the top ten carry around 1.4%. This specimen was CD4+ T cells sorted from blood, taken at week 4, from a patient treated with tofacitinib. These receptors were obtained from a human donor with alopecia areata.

The CDR3 sequence is CASIMGVKGTDTQYF. The CDR3 coding sequence is TGTGCCAGCATTATGGGCGTAAAGGGCACAGATACGCAGTATTTT. The V and J genes are TRBV27 and TRBJ2-3, with no clear D. Germline V gene lookup returns CDR1 MNHEY and CDR2 SMNVEV (reference sequence). The CDR3 length is 15 residues. The V end lost 7 bases, the J end lost 1 base, and 15 bases lay between the germline ends.

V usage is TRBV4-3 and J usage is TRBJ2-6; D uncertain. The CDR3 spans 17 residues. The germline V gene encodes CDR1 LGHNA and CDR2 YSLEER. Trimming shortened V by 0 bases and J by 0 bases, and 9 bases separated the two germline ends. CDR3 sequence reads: CASSQDPLLSGANVLTF. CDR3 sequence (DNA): TGCGCCAGCAGCCAAGACCCGTTGCTCTCTGGGGCCAACGTCCTGACTTTC.

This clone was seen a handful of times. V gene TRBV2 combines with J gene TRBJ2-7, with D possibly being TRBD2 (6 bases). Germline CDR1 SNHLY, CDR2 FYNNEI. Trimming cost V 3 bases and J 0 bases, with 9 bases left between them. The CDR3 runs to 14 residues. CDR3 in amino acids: CASSDGSGSYEQYF. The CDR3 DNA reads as TGTGCCAGCAGTGATGGTAGCGGCTCCTACGAGCAGTACTTC.

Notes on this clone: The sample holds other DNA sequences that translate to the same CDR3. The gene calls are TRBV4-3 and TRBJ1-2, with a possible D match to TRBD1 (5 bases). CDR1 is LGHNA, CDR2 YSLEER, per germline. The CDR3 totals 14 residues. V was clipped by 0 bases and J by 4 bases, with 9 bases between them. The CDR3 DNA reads TGCGCCAGCAGCCAAGACAGGGTCTCCTATGGCTACACCTTC. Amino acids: CASSQDRVSYGYTF.

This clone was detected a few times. As DNA, the CDR3 is TGTGCCAGCATCCCCAGGGGGAAGGCAGGCACTGAAGCTTTCTTT. Translated: CASIPRGKAGTEAFF. V gene TRBV27 combines with J gene TRBJ1-1; 7 bases agree with TRBD1. Germline CDR1 is MNHEY and CDR2 is SMNVEV (reference sequence). The V gene end was trimmed by 7 bases and the J gene end by 4 bases; junction bases not matched to a gene: 12. CDR3 length equals 15 residues.

CDR3 bases: TGTGCCAGCAGCCACATCAGGGGCCCCAACTATGGCTACACCTTC. This sequence encodes CASSHIRGPNYGYTF. The chain carries TRBV11-2 and TRBJ1-2; D possibly corresponds to TRBD1 (6 bases). The CDR3 totals 15 residues. Trimming removed 5 bases at V and 2 bases at J, with 15 bases between. Germline values: CDR1 SGHAT, CDR2 FQNNGV.

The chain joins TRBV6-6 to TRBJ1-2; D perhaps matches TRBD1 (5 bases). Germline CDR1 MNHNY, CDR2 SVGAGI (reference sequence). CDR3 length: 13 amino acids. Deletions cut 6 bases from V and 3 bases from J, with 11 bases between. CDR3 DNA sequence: TGTGCCAGCAGCACCAGGGAGCACTATGGCTACACCTTC. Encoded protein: CASSTREHYGYTF.

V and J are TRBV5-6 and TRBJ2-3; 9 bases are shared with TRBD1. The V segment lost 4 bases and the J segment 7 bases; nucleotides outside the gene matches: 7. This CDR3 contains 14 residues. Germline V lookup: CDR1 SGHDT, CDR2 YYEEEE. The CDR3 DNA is TGTGCCAGCAGCGGGGGACAGGGTGAAAATACGCAGTATTTT. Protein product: CASSGGQGENTQYF.

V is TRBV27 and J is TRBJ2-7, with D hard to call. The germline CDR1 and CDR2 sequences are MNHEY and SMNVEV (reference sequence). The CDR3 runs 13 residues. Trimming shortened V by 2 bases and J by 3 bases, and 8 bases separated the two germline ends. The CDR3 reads CASSLAAYYEQYF. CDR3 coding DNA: TGTGCCAGCAGTTTAGCGGCTTACTACGAGCAGTACTTC.

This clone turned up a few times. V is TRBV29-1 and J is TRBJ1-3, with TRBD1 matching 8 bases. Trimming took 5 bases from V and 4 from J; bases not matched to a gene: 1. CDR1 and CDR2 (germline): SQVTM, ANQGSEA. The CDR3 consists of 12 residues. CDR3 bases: TGCAGCGTTTGGACAGGGGGAAACACCATATATTTT. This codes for CSVWTGGNTIYF.

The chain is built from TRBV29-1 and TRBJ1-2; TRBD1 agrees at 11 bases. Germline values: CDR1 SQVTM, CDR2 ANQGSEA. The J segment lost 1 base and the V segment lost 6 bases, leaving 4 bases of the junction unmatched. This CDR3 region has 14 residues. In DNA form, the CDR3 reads TGCAGCGTGGGGGACAGGGGGAGTAACTATGGCTACACCTTC. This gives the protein CSVGDRGSNYGYTF.

The CDR3, as DNA: TGTGCCAGCAGCTTAGTTGGTCCAGACACTCAGCCCCAGCATTTT. It specifies CASSLVGPDTQPQHF. This chain uses TRBV11-2 with TRBJ1-5, with D hard to call. The V end lost 1 base, the J end lost 6 bases, and 13 bases lay between the germline ends. Germline values: CDR1 SGHAT, CDR2 FQNNGV. This CDR3 comprises 15 residues.

CDR3 nucleotides: TGTGCCACCAGCAGAGATCGGGAGAATGGCTACACCTTC. Its protein product is CATSRDRENGYTF. The chain uses TRBV15 and TRBJ1-2; no clear D. CDR3 length: 13 residues. In germline, CDR1 is LNHNV, CDR2 YYDKDF (reference sequence). Deletions cut 0 bases from V and 6 bases from J, with 8 bases between.

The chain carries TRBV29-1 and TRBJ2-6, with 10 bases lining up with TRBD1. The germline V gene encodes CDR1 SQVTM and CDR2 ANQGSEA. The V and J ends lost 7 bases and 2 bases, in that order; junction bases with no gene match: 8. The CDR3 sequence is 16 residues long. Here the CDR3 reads CSATTGGLPGANVLTF. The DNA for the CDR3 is TGCAGCGCCACGACAGGGGGCTTACCTGGGGCCAACGTCCTGACTTTC.

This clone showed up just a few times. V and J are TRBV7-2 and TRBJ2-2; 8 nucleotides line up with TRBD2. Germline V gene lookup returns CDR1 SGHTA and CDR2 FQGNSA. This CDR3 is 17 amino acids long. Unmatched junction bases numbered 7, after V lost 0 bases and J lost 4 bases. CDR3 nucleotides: TGTGCCAGCAGCTTAGCGCAAACAGGGACTAGCACCGGGGAGCTGTTTTTT. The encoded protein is CASSLAQTGTSTGELFF.

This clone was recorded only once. The CDR3 DNA is TGCAGCGTTGACCACCCGGGACTAGCGAGACATGAGCAGTTCTTC. This encodes CSVDHPGLARHEQFF. The V and J genes are TRBV29-1 and TRBJ2-1; 10 positions agree with TRBD2. This CDR3 comprises 15 residues. In germline, CDR1 is SQVTM, CDR2 ANQGSEA. Germline trimming cut 3 bases from V and 8 bases from J; bases unmatched to any gene: 10.

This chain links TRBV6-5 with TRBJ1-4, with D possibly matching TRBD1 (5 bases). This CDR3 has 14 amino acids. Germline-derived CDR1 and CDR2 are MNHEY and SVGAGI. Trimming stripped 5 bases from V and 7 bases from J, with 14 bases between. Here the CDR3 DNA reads TGTGCCAGCAGTGATGGGCAGGGAGGTGAAAAACTGTTTTTT. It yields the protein CASSDGQGGEKLFF.

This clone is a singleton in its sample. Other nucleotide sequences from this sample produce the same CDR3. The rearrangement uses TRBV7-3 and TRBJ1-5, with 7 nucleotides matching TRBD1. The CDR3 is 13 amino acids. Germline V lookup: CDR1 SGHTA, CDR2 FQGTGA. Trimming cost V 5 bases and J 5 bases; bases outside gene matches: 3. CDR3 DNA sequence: TGTGCCAGCAGCCTTGACAGGGATCAGCCCCAGCATTTT. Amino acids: CASSLDRDQPQHF.

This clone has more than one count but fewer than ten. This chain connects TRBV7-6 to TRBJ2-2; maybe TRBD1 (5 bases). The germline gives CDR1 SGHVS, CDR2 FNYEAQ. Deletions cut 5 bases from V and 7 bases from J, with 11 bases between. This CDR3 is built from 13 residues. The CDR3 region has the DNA TGTGCCAGCAGCCAACAAAGGGGCGGGGAGCTGTTTTTT. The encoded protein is CASSQQRGGELFF.